This T cell receptor (beta chain) was recorded in a study of shared clonotypes between healthy human individuals. CD45RO-negative CD8 cells positively selected for CCR7 made up the naive population, which excluded terminally differentiated effector memory CD45RA+ cells. The protocol was immunoSEQ multiplex PCR, while the TCRdb copy is restricted to in-frame clones and leaves out a portion. Of just over 2,000,000 clones in the sample, about 95% are singletons; the top ten hold 1.1%. About this clone: Other DNA sequences in this sample translate to the same CDR3.

Material: naive CD8+ T cells sorted from blood. This receptor was obtained from a man between 18 and 35 years old in good health.

The CDR3 loop is CASSLGTSGRYEQYF. In nucleotides, the CDR3 is TGTGCCAGCAGCTTAGGGACTAGCGGTCGCTACGAGCAGTACTTC. The V and J genes are TRBV13 and TRBJ2-7; 9 nucleotides align to TRBD2. The CDR3 covers 15 residues. V was pared by 0 bases and J by 3 bases, with 3 bases of the junction left unmatched. Per the germline V gene, CDR1 is PRHDT and CDR2 is FYEKMQ (reference sequence).